These T cell receptor beta chains were read from a single sample in a study of cytomegalovirus exposure and HLA in healthy donors. The table came from immunoSEQ multiplex PCR; TCRdb's copy has only in-frame clones and leaves some out. The sample consists of roughly 80,000 clones, more than 80% of them appearing once. Sequencing was carried out using PBMCs. These receptors came from a woman aged 25-40 years in good health and CMV-seronegative. Both conserved end residues are part of each CDR3. A D gene is named only where the DNA matches it firmly.

d_call,v_call,j_call,cdr3_aa
TRBD2,TRBV10-3,TRBJ2-3,CAISLTSGSTDTQYF
TRBD2,TRBV6-1,TRBJ2-5,CASSETARVAGGGETQYF
.,TRBV6-5,TRBJ1-5,CASSPDRGNQPQHF
TRBD1,TRBV18,TRBJ2-3,CASSLNHRGHRTDTQYF
.,TRBV7-2,TRBJ2-5,CASSLAGALETQYF
TRBD1,TRBV5-8,TRBJ1-4,CASSLGDRGGNEKLFF
TRBD1,TRBV28,TRBJ2-7,CASSWTGGGSYEQYF
TRBD2,TRBV28,TRBJ2-4,CASNGGLAGNIQYF
.,TRBV5-1,TRBJ1-3,CASSLTGSLSGNTIYF
.,TRBV6-5,TRBJ2-5,CASSLYSEYQETQYF
TRBD1,TRBV28,TRBJ2-1,CASKTGTGDYNEQFF
.,TRBV27,TRBJ2-7,CASSLTGTFRYEQYF
.,TRBV7-3,TRBJ2-1,CASSNRVGSYNEQFF
.,TRBV10-2,TRBJ2-7,CASARDEQYF
TRBD1,TRBV10-3,TRBJ1-5,CAISESDRVGQPQHF
TRBD2,TRBV7-3,TRBJ2-7,CASSLTSGLEGHEQYF
.,TRBV7-9,TRBJ1-5,CASSTEGVLGQPQHF
.,TRBV28,TRBJ2-5,CASSFRTRGKTQYF
.,TRBV6-5,TRBJ1-2,CASSALGANYGYTF
.,TRBV5-6,TRBJ2-2,CASSQTLGAGELFF
TRBD1,TRBV28,TRBJ2-1,CASRRGTGSYNEQFF
.,TRBV9,TRBJ1-2,CASSTRTDGYTF
TRBD2,TRBV27,TRBJ2-7,CASSLALAGYEQYF
.,TRBV5-1,TRBJ1-1,CASSLVGSMNTEAFF
TRBD1,TRBV28,TRBJ1-1,CASSPRTGRTEAFF
TRBD1,TRBV27,TRBJ2-7,CASSFLRTGHHEQYF
TRBD1,TRBV19,TRBJ2-6,CASSSGQGAFSGANVLTF
.,TRBV18,TRBJ2-2,CASSPPGGTETGELFF
.,TRBV27,TRBJ1-4,CASIHLGDSNGEKLFF
TRBD1,TRBV6-1,TRBJ2-7,CASSAATGGWSYEQYF
.,TRBV29-1,TRBJ1-1,CSADSYILSGNTEAFF
.,TRBV27,TRBJ2-2,CASSSQGWNTGELFF
TRBD1,TRBV11-3,TRBJ2-7,CASSLAGGSYEQYF
.,TRBV28,TRBJ2-3,CASDRGGTDTQYF
TRBD1,TRBV5-5,TRBJ2-7,CASSPRQGPYEQYF
TRBD1,TRBV6-1,TRBJ1-1,CASSEVTGWNTEAFF
TRBD1,TRBV2,TRBJ2-1,CASSRQGASRNEQFF
TRBD1,TRBV7-2,.,CASSYRGLYEQYF
.,TRBV7-2,TRBJ2-7,CASSLRVPYEQYF
TRBD1,TRBV5-1,TRBJ2-7,CASISGQGDREQYF